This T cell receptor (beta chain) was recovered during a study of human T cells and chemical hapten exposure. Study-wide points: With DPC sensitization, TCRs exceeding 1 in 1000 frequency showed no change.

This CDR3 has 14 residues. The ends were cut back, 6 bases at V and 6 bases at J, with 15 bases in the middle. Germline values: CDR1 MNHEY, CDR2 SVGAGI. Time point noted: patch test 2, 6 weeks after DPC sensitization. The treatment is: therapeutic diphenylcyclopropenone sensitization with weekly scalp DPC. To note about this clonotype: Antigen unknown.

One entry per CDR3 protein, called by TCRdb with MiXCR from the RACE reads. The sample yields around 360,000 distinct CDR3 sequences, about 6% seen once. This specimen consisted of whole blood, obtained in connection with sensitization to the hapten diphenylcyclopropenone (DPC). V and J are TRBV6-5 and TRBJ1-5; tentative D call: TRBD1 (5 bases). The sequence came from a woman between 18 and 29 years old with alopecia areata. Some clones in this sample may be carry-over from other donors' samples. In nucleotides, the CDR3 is TGTGCCAGCAGCTCAATTCCTCAGGGTCAGCCCCAGCATTTT. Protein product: CASSSIPQGQPQHF.